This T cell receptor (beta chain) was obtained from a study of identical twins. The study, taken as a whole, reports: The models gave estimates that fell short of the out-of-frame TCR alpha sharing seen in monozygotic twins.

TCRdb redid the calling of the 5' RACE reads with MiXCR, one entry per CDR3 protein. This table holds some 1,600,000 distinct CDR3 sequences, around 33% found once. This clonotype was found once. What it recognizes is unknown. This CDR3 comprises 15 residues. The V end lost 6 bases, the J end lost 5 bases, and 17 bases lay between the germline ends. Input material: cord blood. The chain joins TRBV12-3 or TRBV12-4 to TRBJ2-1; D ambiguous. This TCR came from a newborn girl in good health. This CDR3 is CASSTSLLLNNEQFF. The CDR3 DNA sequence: TGTGCCAGCAGCACGTCTCTACTACTTAACAATGAGCAGTTCTTC.